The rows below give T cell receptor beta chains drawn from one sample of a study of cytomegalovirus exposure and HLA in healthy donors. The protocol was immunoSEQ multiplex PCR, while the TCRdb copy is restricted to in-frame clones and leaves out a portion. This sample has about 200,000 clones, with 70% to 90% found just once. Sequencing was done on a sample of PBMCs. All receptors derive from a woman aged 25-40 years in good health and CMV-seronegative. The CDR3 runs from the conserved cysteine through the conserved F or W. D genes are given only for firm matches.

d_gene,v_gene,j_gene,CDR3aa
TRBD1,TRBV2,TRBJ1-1,CASRGGEGAQAFF
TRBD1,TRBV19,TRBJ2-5,CASSIQGASETQYF
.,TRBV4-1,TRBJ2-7,CASSQESGESHPRAYEQYF
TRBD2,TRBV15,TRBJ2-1,CATSRGWTSGRDNEQFF
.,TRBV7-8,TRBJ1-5,CASSLEGSQGMWNQPQHF
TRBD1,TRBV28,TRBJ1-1,CASSAGTVEAFF
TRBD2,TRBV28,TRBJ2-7,CASSLSGVGLAGEKTYEQYF
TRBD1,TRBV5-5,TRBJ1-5,CASIQGSGDSNSNQPQHF
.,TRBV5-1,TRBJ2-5,CASSLARGETQYF
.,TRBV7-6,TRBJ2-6,CASSQQGGSSGANVLTF
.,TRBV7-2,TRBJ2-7,CASSLLGLSSYEQYF